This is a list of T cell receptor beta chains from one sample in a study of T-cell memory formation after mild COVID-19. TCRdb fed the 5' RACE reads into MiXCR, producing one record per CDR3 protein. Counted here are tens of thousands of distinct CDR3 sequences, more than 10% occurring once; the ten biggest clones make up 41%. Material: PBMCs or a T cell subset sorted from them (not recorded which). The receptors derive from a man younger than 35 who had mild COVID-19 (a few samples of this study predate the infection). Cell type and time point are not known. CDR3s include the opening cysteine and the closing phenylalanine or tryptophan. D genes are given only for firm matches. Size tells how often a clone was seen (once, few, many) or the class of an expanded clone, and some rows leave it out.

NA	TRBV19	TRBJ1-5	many	TGTGCCAGTAGTATCACCGGGGGTAGGCAGCCCCAGCATTTT	CASSITGGRQPQHF
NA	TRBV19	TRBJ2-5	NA	TGTGCCAGTAGTATAGGAGCGGAGGGGTCCCAAGAGACCCAGTACTTC	CASSIGAEGSQETQYF
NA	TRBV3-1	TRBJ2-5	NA	TGTGCCAGCAGCCAATTCAACGGGGAAGAGACCCAGTACTTC	CASSQFNGEETQYF
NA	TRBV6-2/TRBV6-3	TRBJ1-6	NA	TGTGCCAGCAGTCTGTTCCGGGACCTTTCTATTTCACCCCTCCACTTT	CASSLFRDLSISPLHF
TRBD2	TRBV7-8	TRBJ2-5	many	TGTGCCAGCAGCCCCTTAGCGGGGGGGCAAGAGACCCAGTACTTC	CASSPLAGGQETQYF
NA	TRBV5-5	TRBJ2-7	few	TGTGCCAGCAGCTACCGACTCCTCTACGAGCAGTACTTC	CASSYRLLYEQYF
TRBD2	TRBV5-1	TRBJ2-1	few	TGCGCCAGCAGCTTGATCGCGGGGGGGGATAATGAGCAGTTCTTC	CASSLIAGGDNEQFF
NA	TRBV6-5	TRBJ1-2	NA	TGTGCCAGCAGTTACACACCCTCTGGACGGGCGAATGGGTATGGCTACACCTTC	CASSYTPSGRANGYGYTF
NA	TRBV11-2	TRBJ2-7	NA	TGTGCCAGCAGCTTAGTTTTCGAGCAGTACTTC	CASSLVFEQYF
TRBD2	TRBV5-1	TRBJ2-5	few	TGCGCCAGCAGCTGGACTAGCGGGGGAGACCAAGAGACCCAGTACTTC	CASSWTSGGDQETQYF
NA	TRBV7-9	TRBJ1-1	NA	TGTGCCAGCAGCGCGGCGCTCGGGGCGGGAACTGAAGCTTTCTTT	CASSAALGAGTEAFF
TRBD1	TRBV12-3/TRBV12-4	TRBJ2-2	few	TGTGCCAGCAGTTTTGGACAGGTGATTGAAAATACGAACACCGGGGAGCTGTTTTTT	CASSFGQVIENTNTGELFF
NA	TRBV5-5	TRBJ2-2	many	TGTGCCAGCAGCTTAAGTATGAACACCGGGGAGCTGTTTTTT	CASSLSMNTGELFF
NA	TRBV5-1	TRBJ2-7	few	TGCGCCAGCAGAAGCCACCGGGACAACACCTACGAGCAGTACTTC	CASRSHRDNTYEQYF
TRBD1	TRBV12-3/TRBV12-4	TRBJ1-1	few	TGTGCCAGCAGTTTCCTACAGGGGGCTAACACTGAAGCTTTCTTT	CASSFLQGANTEAFF
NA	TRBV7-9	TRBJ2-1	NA	TGTGCCAGCAGCTTGGGTTCGGGGGAGAATGAGCAGTTCTTC	CASSLGSGENEQFF
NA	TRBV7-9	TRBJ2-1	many	TGTGCCAGCAGCCCCCGCGGGACGAGAGTTTACAATGAGCAGTTCTTC	CASSPRGTRVYNEQFF
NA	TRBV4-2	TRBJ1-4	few	TGTGCCAGCAGCCAAGCGGGTGAAAAACTGTTTTTT	CASSQAGEKLFF